The next 22 T cell receptor beta chains were all read from a single sample in a study of blood T cell repertoires in COVID-19. Libraries were prepared by immunoSEQ multiplex PCR; TCRdb keeps only in-frame clonotypes and omits some of them. Among more than 200,000 clones listed, around 88% were seen once. Specimen: peripheral blood. The origin of the receptors is a man aged 25 to 40 with active or convalescent COVID-19.

The CDR3 is CASSAGLAGLNTGELFF. The CDR3 DNA is TGTGCCAGCAGCGCCGGACTAGCGGGATTGAACACCGGGGAGCTGTTTTTT. This chain joins TRBV9 and TRBJ2-2; the match to TRBD2 covers 12 bases. CDR3 size: 17 residues. V lost 3 bases and J lost 1; bases outside the gene matches: 4. Germline values: CDR1 SGDLS, CDR2 YYNGEE.

V gene TRBV6-2 or TRBV6-3 combines with J gene TRBJ1-5; 7 nucleotides line up with TRBD1. The CDR3 length is 14 residues. Losses at the gene ends were 6 bases for V and 6 bases for J; bases not matched to a gene: 8. Germline lookup yields CDR1 MNHEY and CDR2 SVGEGT. In nucleotides, the CDR3 is TGTGCCAGCAGCATGACAGGGTCCCGTCAGCCCCAGCATTTT. Translating it yields CASSMTGSRQPQHF.

This chain connects TRBV12-3 or TRBV12-4 to TRBJ2-2; weak D call: TRBD2 (6 bases). The CDR3 has 12 amino acids. The V gene lost 4 bases and the J gene lost 6 bases, with 6 bases spanning the gap. The CDR3 is CASSSGAGELFF. The CDR3 region has the DNA TGTGCCAGCAGTTCGGGGGCCGGGGAGCTGTTTTTT.

The chain is built from TRBV7-2 and TRBJ1-2; D perhaps matches TRBD1 (5 bases). Trimming removed 1 base from V and 2 bases from J, with 11 bases in between. This CDR3 has 15 residues. The V gene's germline CDR1 is SGHTA and CDR2 FQGNSA. The chain's CDR3 is CASSLDYRGNYGYTF. Written as DNA, the CDR3 is TGTGCCAGCAGCTTAGACTACCGGGGGAACTATGGCTACACCTTC.

This chain joins TRBV11-2 and TRBJ1-3; D remains ambiguous. Germline CDR1 and CDR2: SGHAT and FQNNGV. Trimming removed 4 bases at V and 9 bases at J, with 7 bases between. This CDR3 spans 11 amino acids. CDR3: CASSSIGTIYF. As DNA, the CDR3 is TGTGCCAGCAGCTCCATCGGCACCATATATTTT.

The chain uses TRBV19 and TRBJ1-5; 7 nucleotides agree with TRBD1. CDR1 is LNHDA, CDR2 SQIVND, per germline (reference sequence). V dropped 3 bases and J dropped 4; count of bases not matched to a gene: 9. The length of the CDR3 is 16 residues. The CDR3 reads CASSIIWDSGNQPQHF. The CDR3 nucleotides are TGTGCCAGTAGTATTATTTGGGACAGTGGGAATCAGCCCCAGCATTTT.

The count of this clone is one. The V gene is TRBV5-1, the J gene TRBJ2-7, with 7 positions matching TRBD1. V trimming: 4 bases; J trimming: 3 bases; junction bases outside the gene matches: 7. The CDR3 totals 14 residues. CDR1 is SGHRS, CDR2 YFSETQ, per germline. The CDR3 coding sequence is TGCGCCAGCAGCCCCTCACAGGGGAACTACGAGCAGTACTTC. Its protein product is CASSPSQGNYEQYF.

The CDR3 spells CASSPDRGTEAFF. The CDR3 bases are TGCGCCAGCAGCCCAGACAGGGGCACTGAAGCTTTCTTT. The chain has TRBV10-2 and TRBJ1-1, with 8 nucleotides matching TRBD1. CDR1 WSHSY and CDR2 SAAADI come from the germline V gene. Germline trimming cut 6 bases from V and 4 bases from J; bases unmatched to any gene: 4. The CDR3 loop spans 13 amino acids.

V is TRBV30 and J is TRBJ1-2; D is perhaps TRBD1 (6 bases). Germline lookup yields CDR1 GTSNPN and CDR2 SVGIG (reference sequence). V gave up 8 bases and J gave up 9 bases, with 16 bases separating them. CDR3 length: 11 amino acids. CDR3 sequence reads: CADGDTRSYTF. CDR3 in DNA: TGTGCCGATGGGGACACAAGAAGCTACACCTTC.

The J gene is TRBJ2-7, the V gene TRBV28, with D maybe TRBD1 (6 bases). V lost 5 bases, J lost 2 bases, and 13 bases lay in between. This CDR3 comprises 14 residues. Germline CDR1 and CDR2: MDHEN and SYDVKM. In DNA form, the CDR3 reads TGTGCCAGCAGTCCCCTGGGGGCCGCCTACGAGCAGTACTTC. Its translation is CASSPLGAAYEQYF.

This chain uses TRBV5-1 with TRBJ2-3; TRBD2 aligns across 8 bases. The ends lost 0 bases at V and 2 bases at J; junction bases unmatched: 2. CDR3 length: 15 residues. Germline V CDR1 and CDR2: SGHRS, YFSETQ. The chain's CDR3 is CASSLEGLDTDTQYF. The CDR3 DNA is TGCGCCAGCAGCTTGGAGGGACTAGACACAGATACGCAGTATTTT.

About this clone: Other DNA sequences within the sample encode an identical CDR3. The rearrangement uses TRBV19 and TRBJ1-1; D gene ambiguous. This CDR3 has 14 residues. Germline CDR1 LNHDA, CDR2 SQIVND (reference sequence). V was cut by 3 bases and J by 4 bases, with 12 bases left in between. CDR3 sequence (DNA): TGTGCCAGTAGTATTGCCCGGGGTGGCACTGAAGCTTTCTTT. Translating gives CASSIARGGTEAFF.

The chain employs TRBV7-9 and TRBJ2-3; no definite D call. In germline, CDR1 is SEHNR, CDR2 FQNEAQ (reference sequence). The CDR3 contains 15 residues. The ends were cut back, 7 bases at V and 2 bases at J, with 16 bases in the middle. The CDR3 region is CASNLFRTNTDTQYF. The CDR3 DNA is TGTGCCAGCAATTTGTTCAGAACAAACACAGATACGCAGTATTTT.

The V gene is TRBV10-2, the J gene TRBJ1-2; the match to TRBD1 covers 10 bases. Germline trimming cut 1 base from V and 6 bases from J; bases unmatched to any gene: 5. CDR1 is WSHSY, CDR2 SAAADI, per germline. The CDR3 is made up of 15 amino acids. The CDR3 is CASSEWTGGSNGYTF. CDR3 nucleotide sequence: TGCGCCAGCAGTGAGTGGACAGGGGGTTCCAATGGCTACACCTTC.

This clone was recorded only once. This rearrangement joins TRBV6-1 to TRBJ2-7, with 10 bases identical to TRBD1. CDR1 is MNHNS, CDR2 SASEGT, per germline. Trimming took 0 bases from V and 3 from J; bases not matched to a gene: 5. The CDR3 consists of 16 residues. The CDR3 DNA follows: TGTGCCAGCAGTGAAGCCTCCTGGACAGGGGGCTACGAGCAGTACTTC. Encoded protein: CASSEASWTGGYEQYF.

The chain recombines TRBV11-2 with TRBJ1-1; possible D gene TRBD1, 6 bases. Germline CDR1 reads SGHAT; CDR2 reads FQNNGV. Trimming shortened V by 6 bases and J by 1 base, and 24 bases separated the two germline ends. This CDR3 spans 18 amino acids. The CDR3: CASRQIRGSRTENTEAFF. The CDR3 coding sequence is TGTGCCAGCAGGCAAATACGGGGCTCCCGGACAGAGAACACTGAAGCTTTCTTT.

The J gene is TRBJ2-3, the V gene TRBV4-3; TRBD2 aligns across 9 bases. Germline V gene lookup returns CDR1 LGHNA and CDR2 YSLEER. This CDR3 spans 18 amino acids. V trimming: 1 base; J trimming: 4 bases; junction bases outside the gene matches: 12. Here the CDR3 DNA reads TGCGCCAGCAGCCAAGCTGAATCTCTAGCGGGGTTCTCAGATACGCAGTATTTT. Translated: CASSQAESLAGFSDTQYF.

This clone was found once. This specimen includes other DNA sequences encoding the same CDR3. This chain uses TRBV6-5 with TRBJ1-1, with 9 bases matching TRBD1. The V segment lost 0 bases and the J segment 5 bases; nucleotides outside the gene matches: 1. The CDR3 extends over 14 amino acids. Looked up from germline, CDR1 is MNHEY and CDR2 is SVGAGI. The CDR3, as DNA: TGTGCCAGCAGTTACTCGACAGGGGGGACTGAAGCTTTCTTT. Translated: CASSYSTGGTEAFF.

The chain is built from TRBV20-1 and TRBJ1-2, with 9 bases aligning to TRBD1. There are 13 residues in the CDR3. CDR1 and CDR2 from the germline V gene are DFQATT and SNEGSKA (reference sequence). The V and J ends lost 3 bases and 9 bases, in that order; junction bases with no gene match: 8. Written as DNA, the CDR3 is TGCAGTGCTAGTCCACCGGGACAGGGTAGCTACACCTTC. Translating it yields CSASPPGQGSYTF.

The J gene is TRBJ2-7, the V gene TRBV5-4; 11 bases map to TRBD2. This CDR3 has 17 residues. In germline, CDR1 is SGHNT, CDR2 YYREEE (reference sequence). The trim removed 0 bases at V and 5 bases at J, leaving 10 bases unmatched. CDR3: CASSLDNSGGVFDEQYF. In DNA form, the CDR3 reads TGTGCCAGCAGCTTGGATAATAGCGGGGGGGTGTTCGACGAGCAGTACTTC.

The DNA of the CDR3 is TGTGCCAGCAGCGGGGTGGCGGGCGTAACTGAAGCTTTCTTT. Its translation is CASSGVAGVTEAFF. V and J are TRBV7-9 and TRBJ1-1, with D unresolved. This CDR3 has 14 amino acids. V was cut by 5 bases and J by 5 bases, with 15 bases left in between. The germline gives CDR1 SEHNR, CDR2 FQNEAQ (reference sequence).

The CDR3 reads CASSLLDRALGLAGGRIESYEQYF. The CDR3 DNA is TGCGCCAGCAGTCTCCTGGACAGGGCCTTAGGACTAGCGGGGGGGCGAATAGAGTCCTACGAGCAGTACTTC. The chain combines TRBV23-1 with TRBJ2-7; 15 bases align to TRBD2. TRBV23-1 is designated an ORF whose function remains uncertain. This CDR3 has 24 residues. V lost 4 bases and J lost 1; bases outside the gene matches: 26.